A single sample gave rise to the 10 T cell receptor beta chains below, sequenced in a study of shared clonotypes between healthy human individuals. This table comes from immunoSEQ multiplex PCR, and its TCRdb copy is limited to in-frame clones, with some not included. The sample holds some 500,000 clones, roughly three quarters seen once. Sequences were obtained from PBMCs. The receptors come from a woman between 35 and 50 years old in good health. Some clones in this sample may be carry-over from other donors' samples.

V and J are TRBV10-1 and TRBJ2-1, with a tentative D call TRBD1 (6 bases). Germline CDR1 and CDR2: WNHNN and SYGVQD (reference sequence). The CDR3 length is 15 residues. Between the trimmed V and J ends, which lost 4 bases and 2 bases, there was a span of 12 bases. The CDR3 DNA reads TGCGCCAGCAGTGCAGGGGTTTTAACCTACAATGAGCAGTTCTTC. This gives the protein CASSAGVLTYNEQFF.

There are many counts of this clone. The same CDR3 arises from other DNA sequences in this sample as well. V and J are TRBV5-6 and TRBJ1-3; no clear D gene. Germline V gene data show CDR1 as SGHDT and CDR2 as YYEEEE. Trimming shortened V by 2 bases and J by 0 bases, and 9 bases separated the two germline ends. This CDR3 contains 15 residues. The CDR3 DNA is TGTGCCAGCAGCTTCCTGGGAAGCTCTGGAAACACCATATATTTT. This codes for CASSFLGSSGNTIYF.

This sequence joins TRBV10-3 and TRBJ1-1; D perhaps matches TRBD1 (5 bases). The CDR3 runs 13 residues. In germline, CDR1 is ENHRY, CDR2 SYGVKD. The germline V and J ends were trimmed by 6 bases and 3 bases, with 11 bases remaining between them. In DNA, the CDR3 is TGTGCCATCAGAACCGGGGCGGACACTGAAGCTTTCTTT. It specifies CAIRTGADTEAFF.

About this clone itself: It is likely a read error, because the conserved phenylalanine at the end of the CDR3 is missing. The gene calls are TRBV6-1 and TRBJ1-2, with 11 bases lining up with TRBD1. The germline V gene encodes CDR1 MNHNS and CDR2 SASEGT. V lost 7 bases to trimming and J lost 3 bases; unmatched junction nucleotides: 7. The CDR3 extends over 15 amino acids. The CDR3 reads CASNPRTGGDYGYTL. The CDR3 coding sequence is TGTGCCAGCAACCCTCGGACAGGGGGCGACTATGGCTACACCCTC.

This chain links TRBV5-1 with TRBJ2-5; the D call may be TRBD1 or TRBD2 (6 bases each). CDR3 length equals 15 residues. With 4 bases removed from V and 4 bases from J, the gap between germline ends came to 17 bases. Per the germline V gene, CDR1 is SGHRS and CDR2 is YFSETQ. The CDR3 region has the DNA TGCGCCAGCAGCGCCATGGCCGGGGGCGGAGAGACCCAGTACTTC. Encoded protein: CASSAMAGGGETQYF.

V is TRBV11-2 and J is TRBJ2-1, with a weak D call TRBD2 (5 bases). Trimming removed 0 bases at V and 5 bases at J, with 8 bases between. Germline V gene sequence: CDR1 SGHAT, CDR2 FQNNGV. This CDR3 has 14 amino acids. In nucleotides, the CDR3 is TGTGCCAGCAGCTTAGATTTAGCGAACAATGAGCAGTTCTTC. This encodes CASSLDLANNEQFF. Variable domain in full (rest from reference TRBV11-2 and TRBJ2-1): EAGVAQSPRYKIIEKRQSVAFWCNPISGHATLYWYQQILGQGPKLLIQFQNNGVVDDSQLPKDRFSAERLKGVDSTLKIQPAKLEDSAVYLCASSLDLANNEQFFGPGTRLTVL.

The chain recombines TRBV5-8 with TRBJ2-7; 9 nucleotides line up with TRBD2. Germline CDR1 reads SGHTS; CDR2 reads YDEGEE. With 5 bases clipped from V and 6 bases from J, the junction kept 9 bases outside the gene matches. The length of the CDR3 is 14 residues. Written as DNA, the CDR3 is TGTGCCAGCAGTTTTGCGGGAGGGGGAGGCGAGCAGTACTTC. Encoded protein: CASSFAGGGGEQYF.

As for this clone: A far larger clone is off by one base, so a read error is likely. Because the CDR3 is missing its conserved closing phenylalanine or tryptophan, this is likely a read error. This chain uses TRBV7-9 with TRBJ1-5; no reliable D call. The CDR3 is made up of 13 amino acids. The V gene lost 4 bases and the J gene lost 1 base, with 5 bases spanning the gap. The germline V gene encodes CDR1 SEHNR and CDR2 FQNEAQ (reference sequence). The CDR3 sequence is CASSSGSNQPQHL. CDR3 nucleotide sequence: TGTGCCAGCAGCTCAGGCAGCAATCAGCCCCAGCATCTT.

This clone was detected only a few times. The CDR3 region has the DNA TGTGCCAGCAGTCGCGGGACTAGAGTCGATGAGCAGTTCTTC. Encoded protein: CASSRGTRVDEQFF. This chain connects TRBV27 to TRBJ2-1; the match to TRBD2 covers 8 bases. The CDR3 is 14 residues long. Germline CDR1 MNHEY, CDR2 SMNVEV (reference sequence). Trimming at V came to 5 bases and at J to 8 bases, leaving 8 bases not matched to a gene.

The gene calls are TRBV27 and TRBJ1-5; unclear D gene. The germline V gene encodes CDR1 MNHEY and CDR2 SMNVEV (reference sequence). The CDR3 has 13 residues. Trimming took off 3 bases at V and 0 bases at J, with 3 bases between the two ends. The DNA of the CDR3 is TGTGCCAGCAGTTTCTATAGCAATCAGCCCCAGCATTTT. It specifies CASSFYSNQPQHF.